One and the same sample provided the 21 T cell receptor beta chains below, sequenced in a study of a mutant IDH1 vaccine in newly diagnosed glioma. Documented time point: baseline, week 1 (first vaccination visit). This sample's treatment: pre-vaccination baseline after standard-of-care therapy. TCRdb's copy holds only in-frame clones and misses some; the assay was immunoSEQ multiplex PCR. The sample lists roughly 70,000 clones; 86% were seen once. The sample consisted of PBMCs, taken from a glioma patient treated with radiotherapy, temozolomide or both. Source of these receptors: a man aged 30 to 45 with glioma.

The V call is TRBV18, the J call TRBJ2-1; TRBD2 matches 9 bases. CDR1 and CDR2 (germline): KGHSH, LQKENI. V lost 4 bases and J lost 0; bases outside the gene matches: 1. The CDR3 covers 15 residues. As DNA, the CDR3 is TGTGCCAGCTCACTTAGCGGGAGCTCCTACAATGAGCAGTTCTTC. Translated: CASSLSGSSYNEQFF.

V usage is TRBV27 and J usage is TRBJ2-3, with 7 bases matching TRBD2. Germline V gene lookup returns CDR1 MNHEY and CDR2 SMNVEV (reference sequence). Trimming removed 5 bases from V and 1 base from J; junction bases left unmatched: 9. CDR3 length: 16 amino acids. CDR3 amino acids: CASSPTPAGGTDTQYF. CDR3 coding DNA: TGTGCCAGCAGTCCTACCCCCGCGGGGGGCACAGATACGCAGTATTTT.

The chain is built from TRBV27 and TRBJ2-2, with a weak D call TRBD1 (5 bases). CDR1 and CDR2 from the germline V gene are MNHEY and SMNVEV (reference sequence). This CDR3 spans 14 amino acids. V lost 10 bases and J 1 base, leaving 13 bases between the germline ends. The CDR3 reads CATRPGQNTGELFF. The CDR3, as DNA: TGTGCCACCAGACCCGGACAGAACACCGGGGAGCTGTTTTTT.

The V gene is TRBV18, the J gene TRBJ2-5; tentatively, D is TRBD2 (6 bases). The J call may be faulty, since TRBJ2-7 better matches the DNA end. Germline V gene lookup returns CDR1 KGHSH and CDR2 LQKENI. This CDR3 comprises 14 residues. CDR3 protein: CASSPLSGDYEQYF. The CDR3 DNA reads as TGTGCCAGCTCACCCTTATCGGGGGACTACGAGCAGTACTTC.

There are a few counts of this clone. The rearrangement joins TRBV6-1 to TRBJ1-6; no clear D. V gave up 1 base and J gave up 13 bases, with 17 bases separating them. The CDR3 has 15 amino acids. Germline V lookup: CDR1 MNHNS, CDR2 SASEGT. The CDR3: CASSEEAAQRIPLHF. The DNA of the CDR3 is TGTGCCAGCAGTGAAGAGGCAGCCCAGAGGATTCCCCTCCACTTT.

The chain combines TRBV10-3 with TRBJ2-7; 9 bases map to TRBD1. The CDR3 is 13 residues long. The germline V gene encodes CDR1 ENHRY and CDR2 SYGVKD. The ends lost 8 bases at V and 5 bases at J; junction bases unmatched: 7. The CDR3 DNA follows: TGTGCCATCGGGGGGACAGGGAGGAACGAGCAGTACTTC. Encoded protein: CAIGGTGRNEQYF.

A word on this clone: Other DNA sequences in this specimen translate into the identical CDR3. The chain combines TRBV6-5 with TRBJ2-7; tentatively, D is TRBD1 (5 bases). The germline CDR1 and CDR2 sequences are MNHEY and SVGAGI. CDR3 size: 14 residues. V was clipped by 3 bases and J by 0 bases, with 9 bases between them. In DNA, the CDR3 is TGTGCCAGCAGTTATGACAGTAGCTCCTACGAGCAGTACTTC. It translates to CASSYDSSSYEQYF.

Concerning this clone: The junction departs from the called germline gene at one end, perhaps through a read error. This chain uses TRBV28 with TRBJ2-6, with D perhaps matching TRBD2 (7 bases). The CDR3 contains 15 residues. Germline CDR1 MDHEN, CDR2 SYDVKM. The DNA of the CDR3 is TGTGCCAGCAGTCCGGGGGGCTCTCGGGCCAACGTCCTGACTTTC. Translating gives CASSPGGSRANVLTF.

The V gene is TRBV7-9, the J gene TRBJ1-4; D unresolved. Germline values: CDR1 SEHNR, CDR2 FQNEAQ (reference sequence). The CDR3 covers 13 residues. This chain's CDR3 is CADGVLTNEKLFF. Written as DNA, the CDR3 is TGTGCAGACGGGGTTCTAACTAATGAAAAACTGTTTTTT.

This clone was detected once. V gene TRBV18 combines with J gene TRBJ2-7; 10 bases align to TRBD1. V shed 3 bases, J shed 3 bases, and the junction held 2 bases outside the gene matches. Germline values: CDR1 KGHSH, CDR2 LQKENI. The CDR3 length is 14 residues. CDR3 sequence: CASSPDRGNYEQYF. As DNA, the CDR3 is TGTGCCAGCTCACCGGACAGGGGGAACTACGAGCAGTACTTC.

This clone turned up a few times. The chain employs TRBV6-4 and TRBJ2-3, with 7 bases that match TRBD2. The V segment lost 0 bases and the J segment 3 bases; nucleotides outside the gene matches: 3. Germline CDR1 MRHNA, CDR2 SNTAGT. This CDR3 has 15 residues. In DNA form, the CDR3 reads TGTGCCAGCAGTGACTCGAGGGGAGGGACAGATACGCAGTATTTT. Translating gives CASSDSRGGTDTQYF.

The chain is built from TRBV5-1 and TRBJ1-3; maybe TRBD1 (5 bases). V lost 5 bases and J lost 4, with 7 bases in between. This CDR3 region has 12 residues. The germline V gene encodes CDR1 SGHRS and CDR2 YFSETQ. CDR3 sequence (DNA): TGCGCCAGCAGGACAGACGGAAACACCATATATTTT. Translation gives CASRTDGNTIYF.

The chain uses TRBV7-2 and TRBJ2-3; TRBD2 matches 12 bases. Losses at the gene ends were 4 bases for V and 5 bases for J; bases not matched to a gene: 13. CDR1 is SGHTA and CDR2 is FQGNSA in the germline V gene. The CDR3 has 18 residues. In DNA form, the CDR3 reads TGTGCCAGCAGCTCCCCAACCTCTAGCGGGGGGGGGCTAGATACGCAGTATTTT. Residues: CASSSPTSSGGGLDTQYF.

This clone appeared a single time. This rearrangement joins TRBV7-6 to TRBJ2-1; D is unclear. CDR1 is SGHVS, CDR2 FNYEAQ, per germline. V was trimmed by 2 bases and J by 7 bases, leaving 3 bases between them. The CDR3 spans 11 residues. This chain's CDR3 is CASSLRNEQFF. CDR3 sequence (DNA): TGTGCCAGCAGCTTACGGAATGAGCAGTTCTTC.

The rearrangement joins TRBV27 to TRBJ2-5; TRBD2 matches at 8 bases. In germline, CDR1 is MNHEY, CDR2 SMNVEV (reference sequence). Trimming removed 5 bases from V and 5 bases from J; junction bases left unmatched: 10. The CDR3 loop spans 15 amino acids. The chain's CDR3 is CASSPLRGGAETQYF. CDR3 DNA: TGTGCCAGCAGTCCCCTACGGGGGGGGGCGGAGACCCAGTACTTC.

The DNA for the CDR3 is TGTGCCAGCAGCTCGACAGGGACGTCGACCACTGAAGCTTTCTTT. Residues: CASSSTGTSTTEAFF. This sequence joins TRBV7-6 and TRBJ1-1; 7 bases match TRBD1. V lost 4 bases to trimming and J lost 4 bases; unmatched junction nucleotides: 9. CDR3 length: 15 amino acids. Germline-derived CDR1 and CDR2 are SGHVS and FNYEAQ.

The genes are TRBV12-2 and TRBJ1-5. TRBV12-2 is marked as a pseudogene. The CDR3 length is 19 residues. Here the CDR3 reads CASRLVSSVRSCNNQPQHF. The CDR3 DNA reads TGTGCAAGTCGCTTAGTATCTTCTGTCAGGAGCTGTAACAATCAGCCCCAGCATTTT.

The chain joins TRBV27 to TRBJ2-5; D unclear. Trimming cost V 3 bases and J 1 base, with 12 bases left between them. The CDR3 sequence is 15 residues long. CDR1 is MNHEY, CDR2 SMNVEV, per germline (reference sequence). The CDR3 loop reads CASSLSGRSQETQYF. CDR3 DNA sequence: TGTGCCAGCAGTTTGTCTGGACGCTCCCAAGAGACCCAGTACTTC.

The chain recombines TRBV5-4 with TRBJ2-4; 8 bases are shared with TRBD1. Losses at the gene ends were 5 bases for V and 8 bases for J; bases not matched to a gene: 3. Germline values: CDR1 SGHNT, CDR2 YYREEE (reference sequence). This CDR3 contains 12 residues. This CDR3 reads CASRQGEDIQYF. In nucleotides, the CDR3 is TGTGCCAGCAGACAGGGGGAGGACATTCAGTACTTC.

J is TRBJ1-1 and V is TRBV9, with D possibly being TRBD1 (6 bases). Trimming removed 3 bases from V and 5 bases from J, with 14 bases in between. Per the germline V gene, CDR1 is SGDLS and CDR2 is YYNGEE. The length of the CDR3 is 14 residues. Written as DNA, the CDR3 is TGTGCCAGCAGCGCCCGACAGGATTATACTGAAGCTTTCTTT. Encoded protein: CASSARQDYTEAFF.

This clone was detected a few times. The chain couples TRBV2 to TRBJ1-6, with D perhaps TRBD1 (6 bases). Looked up from germline, CDR1 is SNHLY and CDR2 is FYNNEI. Trimming left V 4 bases short and J 5 bases short, with 9 bases between. CDR3 length: 14 residues. CDR3: CASSVRTDNSPLHF. The CDR3 DNA follows: TGTGCCAGCAGTGTACGGACAGATAATTCACCCCTCCACTTT.